The rows below give T cell receptor beta chains drawn from one sample of a study of identifying expanded T cells in peripheral blood. Repertoires were generated with immunoSEQ multiplex PCR, while TCRdb's copy carries only in-frame clones and drops some. Among over 100,000 clones listed, approximately 88% were seen once. Specimen: blood. The origin of the receptors is a person aged 18 to 70 in good health. The CDR3 runs from the conserved cysteine through the conserved F or W. The D gene is left open where the match is weak. Not all rows give a size; the values are once, few, many and, for expanded clones, a class.

TRBJ1-2,TRBD1,TRBV6-1,once,CASRPTGAGGYTF,TGTGCCAGCAGACCGACAGGGGCGGGTGGCTACACCTTC
TRBJ1-2,-,TRBV7-9,-,CASSLGDGSYGYTF,TGTGCCAGCAGCTTAGGGGACGGGTCCTATGGCTACACCTTC
TRBJ1-1,-,TRBV9,-,CASSLQAKTEAFF,TGTGCCAGCAGCTTACAGGCGAAAACTGAAGCTTTCTTT
TRBJ1-1,-,TRBV30,few,CAWSVLERVEAFF,TGTGCCTGGAGTGTTCTGGAGAGGGTTGAAGCTTTCTTT
TRBJ2-3,-,TRBV7-2,-,CASSLFVPSTDTQYF,TGTGCCAGCAGCTTATTCGTTCCTAGCACAGATACGCAGTATTTT
TRBJ1-1,-,TRBV5-4,-,CASSPTGMNTEAFF,TGTGCCAGCAGCCCGACCGGTATGAACACTGAAGCTTTCTTT
TRBJ2-1,-,TRBV7-8,-,CASSLLESNEQFF,TGTGCCAGCAGCTTACTGGAATCCAATGAGCAGTTCTTC
TRBJ2-3,TRBD2,TRBV5-1,-,CASREVAGASEDTQYF,TGCGCCAGCCGAGAAGTGGCGGGAGCGTCGGAAGATACGCAGTATTTT
TRBJ1-2,-,TRBV28,-,CASSLIGRGYTF,TGTGCCAGCAGTTTAATCGGGCGCGGCTACACCTTC
TRBJ2-5,TRBD2,TRBV7-2,-,CASSLTGLAGRRYGETQYF,TGTGCCAGCAGCTTAACAGGACTAGCGGGAAGGAGGTATGGGGAGACCCAGTACTTC
TRBJ2-3,TRBD2,TRBV7-3,-,CASSSGLSGTDTQYF,TGTGCCAGCAGCTCGGGACTATCAGGCACAGATACGCAGTATTTT
TRBJ2-7,-,TRBV7-9,-,CASSLAGTTYEQYF,TGTGCCAGCAGCTTAGCAGGGACCACCTACGAGCAGTACTTC
TRBJ2-3,-,TRBV2,-,CASSPHNTQYF,TGTGCCAGCAGTCCTCATAATACGCAGTATTTT
TRBJ2-7,-,TRBV11-2,once,CASSLEGGRLGEQYF,TGTGCCAGCAGCTTAGAGGGGGGGCGGCTGGGCGAGCAGTACTTC
TRBJ2-3,-,TRBV28,-,CASTIQGTDTQYF,TGTGCCAGCACGATCCAGGGCACAGATACGCAGTATTTT
TRBJ2-1,-,TRBV7-3,once,CASSLTGLNEQFF,TGTGCCAGCAGCTTAACAGGGCTAAATGAGCAGTTCTTC
TRBJ1-3,-,TRBV4-2,-,CASSQEGGGSSGNTIYF,TGTGCCAGCAGCCAAGAAGGGGGAGGGAGCTCTGGAAACACCATATATTTT
TRBJ2-7,TRBD2,TRBV5-1,-,CASSLAGAAGEQYF,TGCGCCAGCAGCTTAGCGGGGGCCGCCGGCGAGCAGTACTTC
TRBJ1-4,-,TRBV18,-,CASSQGPDEKLFF,TGTGCCAGCTCACAGGGGCCGGATGAAAAACTGTTTTTT
TRBJ2-7,TRBD1,TRBV7-2,-,CASSLSGQALAEQYF,TGTGCCAGCAGCTTAAGCGGACAGGCCCTCGCCGAGCAGTACTTC
TRBJ2-3,TRBD2,TRBV27,-,CASSSPGLAEDTQYF,TGTGCCAGCAGTTCGCCGGGACTAGCGGAAGATACGCAGTATTTT
TRBJ2-6,-,TRBV29-1,-,CSVLTKQVSGANVLTF,TGCAGCGTTTTGACTAAGCAAGTTTCTGGGGCCAACGTCCTGACTTTC
TRBJ2-7,-,TRBV9,-,CASSADSRASSYEQYF,TGTGCCAGCAGCGCGGACTCCAGAGCCTCCTCCTACGAGCAGTACTTC
TRBJ2-3,TRBD2,TRBV6-6,-,CASSYGGGRTTDTQYF,TGTGCCAGCAGTTACGGCGGGGGGCGAACCACAGATACGCAGTATTTT
TRBJ1-5,-,TRBV28,-,CASSSGAQHF,TGTGCCAGCAGTTCGGGAGCCCAGCATTTT
TRBJ1-1,-,TRBV18,few,CASSPPLGGKNTEAFF,TGTGCCAGCTCACCACCGCTTGGGGGTAAGAACACTGAAGCTTTCTTT
TRBJ2-7,TRBD2,TRBV6-1,-,CASSEGLAYEQYF,TGTGCCAGCAGTGAAGGACTAGCTTACGAGCAGTACTTC
TRBJ2-3,-,TRBV5-1,once,CASSTLNRFAEDTQYF,TGCGCCAGCAGCACACTAAACAGGTTTGCTGAAGATACGCAGTATTTT
TRBJ1-1,-,TRBV18,-,CASSRGLNTEAFF,TGTGCCAGCTCGAGAGGACTGAACACTGAAGCTTTCTTT
TRBJ2-1,-,TRBV27,-,CASNVDNEQFF,TGTGCCAGCAATGTGGACAATGAGCAGTTCTTC
TRBJ1-3,-,TRBV19,-,CASPGISGNTIYF,TGTGCCAGTCCAGGGATCTCTGGAAACACCATATATTTT
TRBJ1-2,TRBD1,TRBV4-2,-,CASSQEDGQGSGYTF,TGTGCCAGCAGCCAAGAAGATGGACAGGGGAGCGGCTACACCTTC
TRBJ1-5,-,TRBV10-2,-,CASSESGYSNQPQHF,TGCGCCAGCAGTGAGTCGGGGTATAGCAATCAGCCCCAGCATTTT
TRBJ2-7,TRBD1,TRBV18,-,CASSPGQATYEQYF,TGTGCCAGCTCTCCGGGACAGGCCACCTACGAGCAGTACTTC
TRBJ2-5,-,TRBV12-2,-,CASRLGQETQYF,TGTGCAAGTCGCTTAGGTCAGGAGACCCAGTACTTC
TRBJ1-6,-,TRBV11-2,-,CASRPGQNSPLHF,TGTGCCAGCAGGCCGGGCCAAAATTCACCCCTCCACTTT
TRBJ2-3,TRBD2,TRBV7-8,-,CASSSWTSGGALGTDTQYF,TGTGCCAGCAGCTCTTGGACTAGCGGGGGGGCCTTGGGGACAGATACGCAGTATTTT
TRBJ1-4,-,TRBV5-4,-,CASSFGTGREKLFF,TGTGCCAGCAGCTTCGGCACAGGGCGCGAAAAACTGTTTTTT
TRBJ1-1,-,TRBV5-4,-,CASSFAGGTEAFF,TGTGCCAGCAGCTTTGCGGGGGGCACTGAAGCTTTCTTT
TRBJ2-7,-,TRBV4-3,-,CASSQEALNEQYF,TGCGCCAGCAGCCAAGAGGCACTCAACGAGCAGTACTTC
TRBJ2-2,-,TRBV7-3,-,CASSPGPANTGELFF,TGTGCCAGCAGCCCGGGCCCCGCGAACACCGGGGAGCTGTTTTTT
TRBJ2-1,-,TRBV7-9,-,CASSDSGVLYNEQFF,TGTGCCAGCAGCGATTCGGGAGTATTATACAATGAGCAGTTCTTC
TRBJ2-7,-,TRBV25-1,-,CASSEPDSYEQYF,TGTGCCAGCAGTGAACCGGACTCCTACGAGCAGTACTTC